The present T cell receptor (beta chain) was sequenced within a study of blood T cell repertoires in COVID-19. CDR1 and CDR2 from the germline V gene are SGHTA and FQGNSA. CDR3 length: 16 residues. Germline trimming cut 5 bases from V and 1 base from J; bases unmatched to any gene: 9. Per the original data handling: Amplification from reference gene primers served as the basis for estimated nucleated cell counts. The method was immunoSEQ multiplex PCR; TCRdb's version includes in-frame clones alone and lacks a portion of them. The DNA gave D and trimming, while V, J and clone size come from that table. Here the sample spans tens of thousands of clones, around 90% being singletons.

The chain links TRBV7-2 to TRBJ2-3, with 7 nucleotides matching TRBD2. The sample comprised peripheral blood. The TCR originated in a man aged 80 or over with acute or convalescent COVID-19. The CDR3 is CASSRALGGGTDTQYF. The CDR3 region has the DNA TGTGCCAGCAGCCGCGCATTGGGGGGGGGCACAGATACGCAGTATTTT.